The rows below give T cell receptor beta chains drawn from one sample of a study of T-cell memory formation after mild COVID-19. From the 5' RACE reads, TCRdb called clonotypes with MiXCR, one entry per CDR3 protein. This table has roughly 450,000 distinct CDR3 sequences, about a sixth appearing once. The sample consisted of PBMCs or a T cell subset sorted from them (not recorded which). Every receptor here comes from a man younger than 35 who had mild COVID-19 (a few samples of this study predate the infection). Cell type and time point are not known. The conserved cysteine and the conserved F or W are not part of the CDR3 here. The D gene is left open where the match is weak. A row's size may be missing; if present it is once, few, many or a size class.

TRBV20-1	few	TRBJ1-5	NA	SASGGSRKD
TRBV12-3/TRBV12-4	NA	TRBJ2-2	NA	ASSFLAGTGELF
TRBV19	few	TRBJ1-5	NA	ASNQGITNQPQH
TRBV7-2	NA	TRBJ1-2	NA	ASSLDRFYGYT
TRBV12-3/TRBV12-4	few	TRBJ2-6	NA	ASGLGANVLT
TRBV20-1	few	TRBJ2-3	NA	SAPPSTDTQY
TRBV13	many	TRBJ1-2	TRBD1	ASSLGTGGGYT
TRBV6-2/TRBV6-3	few	TRBJ2-1	NA	ASRTKFRVGQF
TRBV6-6	NA	TRBJ2-6	NA	ASRDSRYTGANVLT
TRBV18	few	TRBJ1-1	NA	ASSGDGHLEAF
TRBV24-1	many	TRBJ2-1	TRBD1	ATSDPGTGGNEQF
TRBV28	NA	TRBJ2-1	TRBD2	ASSDASGGLYNEQF
TRBV4-3	few	TRBJ1-4	NA	ASSQRSQGRGEKLF
TRBV6-2/TRBV6-3	NA	TRBJ1-1	NA	ASSYWQDTEAF
TRBV5-1	NA	TRBJ2-7	TRBD1	ASSWDSSSYEQY
TRBV20-1	few	TRBJ1-1	NA	SARDSSGITEAF
TRBV3-1	few	TRBJ2-7	TRBD2	ATREEGYYEQY
TRBV12-3/TRBV12-4	NA	TRBJ2-3	NA	ASSLGRVSTDTQY
TRBV7-2	NA	TRBJ1-5	NA	ASSPLRGRGNQPQH
TRBV7-2	NA	TRBJ1-6	NA	ASSDSVNSPLH
TRBV4-2	NA	TRBJ2-7	NA	ASSHQDINLLSSYEQY
TRBV5-1	few	TRBJ2-5	TRBD1	ASSLSPQGAGETQY
TRBV27	NA	TRBJ2-2	NA	ASSRKGHSNTGELF
TRBV5-1	NA	TRBJ2-7	NA	ASSPDIGSYEQY
TRBV10-1	NA	TRBJ2-3	NA	ARSFGGPQDTQY
TRBV7-2	NA	TRBJ1-5	NA	ASSSREDQPQH